Listed below are T cell receptor beta chains from one sample, sequenced in a study of blood T cell repertoires in COVID-19. The data were produced by immunoSEQ multiplex PCR, yet TCRdb's version contains in-frame clones alone and is incomplete. The repertoire includes about 350,000 clones, roughly nine tenths of them detected once, and around 4% sits in the top ten. The sequencing input was peripheral blood. The receptors shown here come from a woman aged 60-70 years with COVID-19, enrolled during active disease. The CDR3 runs from the conserved cysteine through the conserved F or W. A D gene is named only where the DNA matches it firmly. Clone size is stated in some rows and not others, as once, few, many or a class when expanded.

clone_size	d_call	v_call	j_call	cdr3_aa	cdr3_nt
NA	TRBD1	TRBV7-2	TRBJ1-3	CASSLVGTGGNTIYF	TGTGCCAGCAGCTTAGTCGGGACAGGGGGAAACACCATATATTTT
NA	NA	TRBV19	TRBJ1-5	CASSWAGQPQHF	TGTGCCAGTAGTTGGGCAGGCCAGCCCCAGCATTTT
NA	TRBD1	TRBV13	TRBJ1-1	CASSRKGQAAKRAAFF	TGTGCCAGCAGCAGAAAAGGACAGGCGGCCAAACGGGCAGCTTTCTTT
few	NA	TRBV21-1	TRBJ2-7	CASRWAGEQYF	TGTGCCAGCAGGTGGGCGGGCGAGCAGTACTTC
NA	NA	TRBV21-1	TRBJ1-2	CASSKVPRDRHLSQSIGYGYTF	TGTGCCAGCAGCAAAGTCCCAAGGGACAGGCACCTTTCACAGTCAATTGGATATGGCTACACCTTC
NA	NA	TRBV7-3	TRBJ2-5	CASSPLGQGQETQYF	TGTGCCAGCAGCCCCCTTGGGCAGGGGCAAGAGACCCAGTACTTC
NA	NA	TRBV5-6	TRBJ1-5	CASSLFSSEGPQHF	TGTGCCAGCAGCTTGTTCAGTTCCGAGGGGCCCCAGCATTTT
NA	TRBD1	TRBV30	TRBJ1-1	CAWSMTGVITEAFF	TGTGCCTGGAGTATGACAGGGGTAATCACTGAAGCTTTCTTT
NA	NA	TRBV27	TRBJ1-2	CASGYRESYGYTF	TGTGCCAGCGGCTACAGGGAGAGCTATGGCTACACCTTC
NA	NA	TRBV25-1	TRBJ2-5	CASSETKKSETQYF	TGTGCCAGCAGTGAGACTAAAAAGTCAGAGACCCAGTACTTC
NA	NA	TRBV7-9	TRBJ1-2	CASSLGQVYGYTF	TGTGCCAGCAGCCTGGGACAAGTCTATGGCTACACCTTC
NA	NA	TRBV21-1	TRBJ1-2	CARSKLGQGRFGAGYTF	TGTGCCAGAAGCAAACTAGGGCAGGGCCGTTTTGGGGCCGGCTACACCTTC
NA	NA	TRBV7-6	TRBJ1-1	CASSREAEAFF	TGTGCCAGCAGCCGCGAGGCTGAAGCTTTCTTT
NA	NA	TRBV7-7	TRBJ2-3	CASSLTGIPQDTQYF	TGTGCCAGCAGCTTGACGGGGATCCCGCAGGATACGCAGTATTTT
NA	TRBD2	TRBV24-1	TRBJ2-3	CATSDLSSGDTDTQYF	TGTGCCACCAGTGATTTATCCAGCGGGGACACAGATACGCAGTATTTT
NA	NA	TRBV29-1	TRBJ2-1	CSVDKSVSYNEQFF	TGCAGCGTTGATAAGTCAGTCTCCTACAATGAGCAGTTCTTC
NA	NA	TRBV11-2	TRBJ2-6	CASSLVAGTGANVLTF	TGTGCCAGCAGCTTAGTGGCAGGGACTGGGGCCAACGTCCTGACTTTC
NA	NA	TRBV5-1	TRBJ2-5	CASSLEVGATQYF	TGCGCCAGCAGCTTGGAGGTGGGGGCGACCCAGTACTTC
NA	TRBD2	TRBV2	TRBJ2-3	CASSEGLAGGQGTQYF	TGTGCCAGCAGTGAAGGACTAGCGGGGGGGCAGGGTACGCAGTATTTT
NA	TRBD1	TRBV19	TRBJ2-2	CASSMLDRAITGELFF	TGTGCCAGTAGTATGCTAGACAGGGCGATAACCGGGGAGCTGTTTTTT
NA	NA	TRBV6-6	TRBJ1-2	CASSHADLGTGANYGYTF	TGTGCCAGCAGTCACGCCGATTTGGGGACTGGAGCTAACTATGGCTACACCTTC
NA	NA	TRBV3-1/TRBV3-2	TRBJ2-2	CASSQEWGLSAGELFF	TGTGCCAGCAGCCAAGAATGGGGGCTTAGTGCCGGGGAGCTGTTTTTT
NA	NA	TRBV7-7	TRBJ2-5	CASGLNQETQYF	TGTGCCAGCGGCCTGAACCAAGAGACCCAGTACTTC
NA	NA	TRBV18	TRBJ2-7	CASSPRLTEQYF	TGTGCCAGCTCACCACGGCTTACGGAGCAGTACTTC
NA	NA	TRBV5-1	TRBJ2-2	CASSLSRMVGTGELFF	TGCGCCAGCAGCTTGTCCAGGATGGTAGGCACCGGGGAGCTGTTTTTT
once	NA	TRBV19	TRBJ1-6	CASSIPNPYGAYNSPLHF	TGTGCCAGTAGTATTCCTAACCCTTACGGGGCCTATAATTCACCCCTCCACTTT
NA	NA	TRBV28	TRBJ2-1	CASSSFQQFF	TGTGCCAGCAGTTCTTTTCAGCAGTTCTTC
NA	NA	TRBV5-5	TRBJ1-5	CASSFTGTQQPQHF	TGTGCCAGCAGCTTTACAGGAACTCAGCAGCCCCAGCATTTT
NA	TRBD1	TRBV7-8	TRBJ2-7	CASSLFGTGIGYEQYF	TGTGCCAGCAGCTTATTCGGGACAGGGATAGGATACGAGCAGTACTTC
few	TRBD2	TRBV7-6	TRBJ2-7	CASSLATSGDEQYF	TGTGCCAGCAGCTTAGCCACTAGCGGGGACGAGCAGTACTTC
NA	TRBD1	TRBV15	TRBJ2-1	CATSRRTGGRFF	TGTGCCACCAGCAGGAGAACAGGGGGACGGTTCTTC
few	NA	TRBV7-9	TRBJ1-5	CASSFVGDRQNQPQHF	TGTGCCAGCAGCTTCGTTGGCGACAGGCAGAATCAGCCCCAGCATTTT
NA	TRBD1	TRBV5-1	TRBJ1-4	CASSIQTGGRGEKLFF	TGCGCCAGCAGCATCCAGACAGGGGGCCGGGGTGAAAAACTGTTTTTT
NA	NA	TRBV2	TRBJ1-1	CASSEARTAYTEAFF	TGTGCCAGCAGTGAAGCGCGGACAGCTTACACTGAAGCTTTCTTT
NA	TRBD2	TRBV6-5	TRBJ2-7	CASLGAGGPYEQYF	TGTGCCAGCCTAGGAGCGGGGGGTCCCTACGAGCAGTACTTC
NA	TRBD1	TRBV19	TRBJ1-1	CASAGQGRTEAFF	TGTGCCAGTGCCGGACAGGGGCGGACTGAAGCTTTCTTT
NA	NA	TRBV5-5	TRBJ2-2	CASSSGGLNTGELFF	TGTGCCAGCAGCTCCGGGGGTCTGAACACCGGGGAGCTGTTTTTT
NA	NA	TRBV28	TRBJ2-3	CASSEPISSTDTQYF	TGTGCCAGCAGTGAGCCAATTAGTAGCACAGATACGCAGTATTTT
NA	NA	TRBV27	TRBJ1-2	CASRSSGYGDYGYTF	TGTGCCAGCAGATCATCAGGGTATGGAGACTATGGCTACACCTTC
NA	TRBD1	TRBV6-5	TRBJ1-1	CASIPRGTGEAFF	TGTGCCAGCATCCCAAGGGGGACAGGGGAAGCTTTCTTT
few	NA	TRBV6-1	TRBJ1-2	CASSELGTVPNYGYTF	TGTGCCAGCAGTGAACTGGGTACAGTACCTAACTATGGCTACACCTTC
NA	NA	TRBV19	TRBJ2-7	CASSRASPRGEQYF	TGTGCCAGTAGTAGGGCCAGCCCTAGGGGCGAGCAGTACTTC
few	NA	TRBV19	TRBJ1-5	CASSRTREPQHF	TGTGCCAGTAGTCGGACACGAGAGCCCCAGCATTTT
NA	NA	TRBV18	TRBJ1-4	CASSLGQKEKLFF	TGTGCCAGCTCACTTGGACAGAAGGAAAAACTGTTTTTT